This T cell receptor beta chain was sequenced for a study of CD8 T cells in ankylosing spondylitis. General study results and limits: In ankylosing spondylitis blood, a motif of roughly eight highly homologous TCR beta variants appeared characteristic.

V was pared by 4 bases and J by 0 bases, with 6 bases of the junction left unmatched. CDR1 SGDLS and CDR2 YYNGEE come from the germline V gene. CDR3 length: 15 amino acids. The table lists this clonotype with many counts. The antigen is undetermined. MiXCR, applied by TCRdb to the 5' RACE reads, yields one record per CDR3 protein. This sample yields some 200,000 distinct CDR3 sequences, of which 5.5% to 7.5% are seen a single time; approximately 14% belongs to the top ten. This TCR derives from a male donor with ankylosing spondylitis. Sequencing was done on a sample of blood, either unsorted or a sorted T cell fraction (not recorded which). The chain couples TRBV9 to TRBJ2-7; 8 bases align to TRBD1. CDR3 loop: CASSSGQATSYEQYF. The CDR3 nucleotides are TGTGCCAGCAGCTCGGGACAGGCTACCTCCTACGAGCAGTACTTC.